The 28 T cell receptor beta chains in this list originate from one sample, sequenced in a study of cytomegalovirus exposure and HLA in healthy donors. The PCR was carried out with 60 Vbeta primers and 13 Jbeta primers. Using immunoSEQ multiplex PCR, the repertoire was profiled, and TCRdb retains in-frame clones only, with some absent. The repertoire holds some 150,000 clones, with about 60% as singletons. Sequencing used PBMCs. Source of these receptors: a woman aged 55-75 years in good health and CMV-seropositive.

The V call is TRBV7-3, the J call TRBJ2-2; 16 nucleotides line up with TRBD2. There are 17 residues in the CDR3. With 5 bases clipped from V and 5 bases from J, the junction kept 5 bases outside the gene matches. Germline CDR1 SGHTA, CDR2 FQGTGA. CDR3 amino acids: CASSPPGLAGGTGELFF. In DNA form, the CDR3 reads TGTGCCAGCAGCCCGCCGGGACTAGCGGGAGGGACCGGGGAGCTGTTTTTT.

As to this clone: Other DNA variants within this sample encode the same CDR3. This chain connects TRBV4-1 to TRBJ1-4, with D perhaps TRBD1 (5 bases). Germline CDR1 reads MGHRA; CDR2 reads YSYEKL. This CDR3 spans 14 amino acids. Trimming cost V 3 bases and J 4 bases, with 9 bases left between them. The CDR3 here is CASSQGDSNEKLFF. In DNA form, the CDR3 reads TGCGCCAGCAGCCAGGGTGACAGTAATGAAAAACTGTTTTTT.

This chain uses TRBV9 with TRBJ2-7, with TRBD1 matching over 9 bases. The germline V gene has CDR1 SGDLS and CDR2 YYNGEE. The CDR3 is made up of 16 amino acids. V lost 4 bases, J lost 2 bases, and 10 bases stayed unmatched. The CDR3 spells CASSPGAGTGPYEQYF. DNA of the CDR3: TGTGCCAGCAGCCCCGGGGCGGGGACAGGGCCCTACGAGCAGTACTTC.

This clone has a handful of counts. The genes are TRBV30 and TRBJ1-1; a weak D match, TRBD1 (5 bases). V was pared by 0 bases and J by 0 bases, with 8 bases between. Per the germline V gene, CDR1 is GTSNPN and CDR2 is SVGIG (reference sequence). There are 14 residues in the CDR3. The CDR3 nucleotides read TGTGCCTGGAGTGTGGGGCCTTTGAACACTGAAGCTTTCTTT. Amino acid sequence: CAWSVGPLNTEAFF.

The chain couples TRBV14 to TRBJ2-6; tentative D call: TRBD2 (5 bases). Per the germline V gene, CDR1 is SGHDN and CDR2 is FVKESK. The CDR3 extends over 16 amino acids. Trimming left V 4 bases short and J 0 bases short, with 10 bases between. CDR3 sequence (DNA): TGTGCCAGCAGCCGACATGGACTCTCTGGGGCCAACGTCCTGACTTTC. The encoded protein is CASSRHGLSGANVLTF.

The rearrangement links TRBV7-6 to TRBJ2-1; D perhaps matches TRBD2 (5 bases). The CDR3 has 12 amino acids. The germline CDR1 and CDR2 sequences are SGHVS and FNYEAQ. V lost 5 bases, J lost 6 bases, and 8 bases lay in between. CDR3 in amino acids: CASSTGSNEQFF. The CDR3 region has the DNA TGTGCCAGCAGCACGGGGAGCAATGAGCAGTTCTTC.

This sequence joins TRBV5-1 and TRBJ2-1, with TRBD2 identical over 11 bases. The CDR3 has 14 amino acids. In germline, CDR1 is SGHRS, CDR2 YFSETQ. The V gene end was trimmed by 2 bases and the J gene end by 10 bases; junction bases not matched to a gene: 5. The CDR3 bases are TGCGCCAGCAGCTTCACTAGCGGGAGCTCGGAGCAGTTCTTC. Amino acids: CASSFTSGSSEQFF.

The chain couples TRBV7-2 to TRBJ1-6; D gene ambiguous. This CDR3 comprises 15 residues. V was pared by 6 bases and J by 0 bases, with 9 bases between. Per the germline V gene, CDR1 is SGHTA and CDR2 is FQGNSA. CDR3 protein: CASRIRSSYNSPLHF. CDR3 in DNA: TGTGCCAGCAGAATCCGGAGCTCCTATAATTCACCCCTCCACTTT. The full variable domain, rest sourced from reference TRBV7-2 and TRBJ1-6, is GAGVSQSPSNKVTEKGKDVELRCDPISGHTALYWYRQSLGQGLEFLIYFQGNSAPDKSGLPSDRFSAERTGGSVSTLTIQRTQQEDSAVYLCASRIRSSYNSPLHFGNGTRLTVT.

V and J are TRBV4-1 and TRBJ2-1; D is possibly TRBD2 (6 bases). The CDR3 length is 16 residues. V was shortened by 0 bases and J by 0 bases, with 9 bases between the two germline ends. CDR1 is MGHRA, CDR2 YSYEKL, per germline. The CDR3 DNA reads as TGCGCCAGCAGCCAAGATTCCGGGGGCTCCTACAATGAGCAGTTCTTC. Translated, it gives CASSQDSGGSYNEQFF.

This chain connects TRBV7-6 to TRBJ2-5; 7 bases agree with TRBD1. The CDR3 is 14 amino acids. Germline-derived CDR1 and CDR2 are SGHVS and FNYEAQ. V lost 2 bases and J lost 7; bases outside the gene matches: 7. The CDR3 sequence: CASSLSRQGTTQYF. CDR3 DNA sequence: TGTGCCAGCAGCTTATCCCGACAGGGAACGACCCAGTACTTC.

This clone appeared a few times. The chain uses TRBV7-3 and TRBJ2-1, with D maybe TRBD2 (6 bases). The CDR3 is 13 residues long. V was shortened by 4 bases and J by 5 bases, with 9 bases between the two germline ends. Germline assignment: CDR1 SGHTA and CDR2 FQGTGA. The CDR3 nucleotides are TGTGCCAGCAGCTGGCGGGAAAACAATGAGCAGTTCTTC. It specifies CASSWRENNEQFF.

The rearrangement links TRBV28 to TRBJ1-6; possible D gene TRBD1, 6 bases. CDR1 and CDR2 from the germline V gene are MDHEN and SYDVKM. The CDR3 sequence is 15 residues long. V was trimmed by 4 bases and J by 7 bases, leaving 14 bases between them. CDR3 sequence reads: CASSSQGPQNSPLHF. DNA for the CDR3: TGTGCCAGCAGTTCCCAGGGGCCGCAAAATTCACCCCTCCACTTT.

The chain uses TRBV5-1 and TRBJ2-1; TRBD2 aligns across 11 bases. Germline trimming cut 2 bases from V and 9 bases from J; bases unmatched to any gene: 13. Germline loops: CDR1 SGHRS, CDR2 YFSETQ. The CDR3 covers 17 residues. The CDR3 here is CASSFTGLAVPWGEQFF. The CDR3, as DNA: TGCGCCAGCAGCTTCACGGGACTAGCGGTTCCCTGGGGTGAGCAGTTCTTC.

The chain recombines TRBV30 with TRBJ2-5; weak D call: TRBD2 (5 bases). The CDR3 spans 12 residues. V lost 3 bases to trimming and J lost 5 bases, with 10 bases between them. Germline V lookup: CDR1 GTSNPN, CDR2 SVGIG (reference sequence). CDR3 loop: CAWSSGWETQYF. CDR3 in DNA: TGTGCCTGGAGCTCGGGATGGGAGACCCAGTACTTC. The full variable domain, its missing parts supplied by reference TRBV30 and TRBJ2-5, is SQTIHQWPATLVQPVGSPLSLECTVEGTSNPNLYWYRQAAGRGLQLLFYSVGIGQISSEVPQNLSASRPQDRQFILSSKKLLLSDSGFYLCAWSSGWETQYFGPGTRLLVL.

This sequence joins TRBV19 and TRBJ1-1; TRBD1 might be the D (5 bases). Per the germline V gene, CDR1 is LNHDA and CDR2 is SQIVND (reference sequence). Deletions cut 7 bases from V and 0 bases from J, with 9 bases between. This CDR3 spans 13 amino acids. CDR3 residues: CASTQTVNTEAFF. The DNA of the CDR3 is TGTGCCAGTACCCAGACAGTGAACACTGAAGCTTTCTTT. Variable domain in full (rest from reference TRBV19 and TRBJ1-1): DGGITQSPKYLFRKEGQNVTLSCEQNLNHDAMYWYRQDPGQGLRLIYYSQIVNDFQKGDIAEGYSVSREKKESFPLTVTSAQKNPTAFYLCASTQTVNTEAFFGQGTRLTVV.

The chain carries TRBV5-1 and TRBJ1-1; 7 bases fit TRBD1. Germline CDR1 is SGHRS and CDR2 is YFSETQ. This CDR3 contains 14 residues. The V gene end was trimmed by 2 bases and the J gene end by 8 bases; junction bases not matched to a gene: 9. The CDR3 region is CASSFAMETGEAFF. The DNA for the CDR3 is TGCGCCAGCAGCTTCGCCATGGAGACAGGGGAAGCTTTCTTT.

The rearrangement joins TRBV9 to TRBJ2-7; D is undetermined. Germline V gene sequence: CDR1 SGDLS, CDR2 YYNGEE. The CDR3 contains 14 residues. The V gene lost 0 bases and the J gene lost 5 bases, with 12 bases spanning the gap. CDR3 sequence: CASSVAQRSDEQYF. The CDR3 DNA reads TGTGCCAGCAGCGTAGCCCAACGTAGTGACGAGCAGTACTTC.

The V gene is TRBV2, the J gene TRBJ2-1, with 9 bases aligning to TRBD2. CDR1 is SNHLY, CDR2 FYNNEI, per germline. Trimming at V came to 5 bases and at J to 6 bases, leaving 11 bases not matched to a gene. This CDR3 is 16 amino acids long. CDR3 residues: CASSKQAGGIGNEQFF. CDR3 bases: TGTGCCAGCAGTAAGCAAGCGGGAGGTATAGGCAATGAGCAGTTCTTC. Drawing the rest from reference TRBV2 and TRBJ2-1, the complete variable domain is EPEVTQTPSHQVTQMGQEVILRCVPISNHLYFYWYRQILGQKVEFLVSFYNNEISEKSEIFDDQFSVERPDGSNFTLKIRSTKLEDSAMYFCASSKQAGGIGNEQFFGPGTRLTVL.

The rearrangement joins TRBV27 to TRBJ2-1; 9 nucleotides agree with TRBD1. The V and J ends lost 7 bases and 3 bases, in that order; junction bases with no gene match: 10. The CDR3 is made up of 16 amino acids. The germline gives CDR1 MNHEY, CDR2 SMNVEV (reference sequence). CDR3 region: CASNRDRATYYNEQFF. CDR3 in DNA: TGTGCCAGCAATAGGGACAGGGCAACCTACTACAATGAGCAGTTCTTC.

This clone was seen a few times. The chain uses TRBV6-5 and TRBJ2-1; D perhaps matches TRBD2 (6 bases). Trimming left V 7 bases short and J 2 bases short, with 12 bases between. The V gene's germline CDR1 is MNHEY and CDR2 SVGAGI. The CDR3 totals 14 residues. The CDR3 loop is CASTPGLPYNEQFF. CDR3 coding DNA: TGTGCCAGCACCCCGGGACTTCCCTACAATGAGCAGTTCTTC.

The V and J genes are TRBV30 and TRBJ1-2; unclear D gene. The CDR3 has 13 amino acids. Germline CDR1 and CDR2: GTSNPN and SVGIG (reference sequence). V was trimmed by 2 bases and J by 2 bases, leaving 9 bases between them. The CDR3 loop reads CAWSLTGNYGYTF. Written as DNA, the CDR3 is TGTGCCTGGAGTCTGACGGGGAACTATGGCTACACCTTC.

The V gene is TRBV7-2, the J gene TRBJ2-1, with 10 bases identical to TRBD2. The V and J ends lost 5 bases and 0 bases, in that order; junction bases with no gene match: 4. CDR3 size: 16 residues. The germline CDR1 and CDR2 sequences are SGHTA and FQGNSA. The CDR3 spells CASSPGLAASYNEQFF. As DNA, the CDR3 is TGTGCCAGCAGCCCTGGACTAGCGGCCTCCTACAATGAGCAGTTCTTC.

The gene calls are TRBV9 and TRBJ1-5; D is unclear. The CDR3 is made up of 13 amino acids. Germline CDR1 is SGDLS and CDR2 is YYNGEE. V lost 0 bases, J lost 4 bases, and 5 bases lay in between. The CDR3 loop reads CASSVGTNQPQHF. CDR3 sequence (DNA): TGTGCCAGCAGCGTAGGGACTAATCAGCCCCAGCATTTT. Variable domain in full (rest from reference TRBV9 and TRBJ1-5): DSGVTQTPKHLITATGQRVTLRCSPRSGDLSVYWYQQSLDQGLQFLIQYYNGEERAKGNILERFSAQQFPDLHSELNLSSLELGDSALYFCASSVGTNQPQHFGDGTRLSIL.

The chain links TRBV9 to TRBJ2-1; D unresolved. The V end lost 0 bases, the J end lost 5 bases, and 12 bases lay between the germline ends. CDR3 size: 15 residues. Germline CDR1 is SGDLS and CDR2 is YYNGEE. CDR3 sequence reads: CASSVGLVLNNEQFF. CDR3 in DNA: TGTGCCAGCAGCGTAGGGTTGGTACTTAACAATGAGCAGTTCTTC.

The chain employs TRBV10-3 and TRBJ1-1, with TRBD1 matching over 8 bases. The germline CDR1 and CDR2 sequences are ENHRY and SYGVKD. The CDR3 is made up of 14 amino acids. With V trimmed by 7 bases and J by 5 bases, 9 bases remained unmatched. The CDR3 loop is CAINETGERTEAFF. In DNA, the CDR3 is TGTGCCATCAACGAGACAGGGGAGAGAACTGAAGCTTTCTTT.

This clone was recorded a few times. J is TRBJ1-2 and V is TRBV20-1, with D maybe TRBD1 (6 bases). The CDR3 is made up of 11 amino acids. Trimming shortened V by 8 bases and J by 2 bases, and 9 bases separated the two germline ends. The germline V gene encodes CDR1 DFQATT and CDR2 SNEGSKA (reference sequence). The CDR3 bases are TGCAGTCAGGGGTTAAACTATGGCTACACCTTC. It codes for CSQGLNYGYTF.

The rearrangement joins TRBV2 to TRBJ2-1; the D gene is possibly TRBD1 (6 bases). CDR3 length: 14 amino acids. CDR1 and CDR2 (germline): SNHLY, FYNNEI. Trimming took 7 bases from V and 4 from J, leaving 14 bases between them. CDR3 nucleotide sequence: TGTGCCAGCACCACAGGGTCTGTTTACAATGAGCAGTTCTTC. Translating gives CASTTGSVYNEQFF.

This CDR3 is CASSPSYNYGYTF. The DNA of the CDR3 is TGCGCCAGCAGCCCGAGTTATAACTATGGCTACACCTTC. The chain links TRBV4-3 to TRBJ1-2; D not certain. V lost 4 bases and J lost 1, with 7 bases in between. The CDR3 consists of 13 residues. Germline CDR1 LGHNA, CDR2 YSLEER.